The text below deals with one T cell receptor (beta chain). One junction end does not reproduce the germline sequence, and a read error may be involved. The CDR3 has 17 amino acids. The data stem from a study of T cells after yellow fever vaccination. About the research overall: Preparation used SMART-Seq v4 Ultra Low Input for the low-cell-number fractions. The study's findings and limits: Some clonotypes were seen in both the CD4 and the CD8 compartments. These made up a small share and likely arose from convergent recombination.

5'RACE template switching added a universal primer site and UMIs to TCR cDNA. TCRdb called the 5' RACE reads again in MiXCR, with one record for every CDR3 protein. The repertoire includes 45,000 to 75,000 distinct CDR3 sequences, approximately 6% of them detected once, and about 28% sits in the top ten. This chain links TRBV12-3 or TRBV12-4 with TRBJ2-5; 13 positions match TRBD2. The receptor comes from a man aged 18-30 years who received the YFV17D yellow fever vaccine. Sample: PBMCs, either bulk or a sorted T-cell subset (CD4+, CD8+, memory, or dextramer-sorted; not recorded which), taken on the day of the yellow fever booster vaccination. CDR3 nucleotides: TGTGCCAGCAGTATGCACCAGACTAGCGGGGGGTCCGGGACCAAGTACTTC. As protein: CASSMHQTSGGSGTKYF.